The table lists the clone carrying this T cell receptor beta chain with many counts. The antigen is unknown. Unique molecular identifiers tagged the TCRbeta library. A single record per CDR3 protein comes from TCRdb applying MiXCR to the PCR reads. The data show 490,000 or so distinct CDR3 sequences, about 10% seen once. The sample is drawn from a study of T-cell reconstitution after alpha-beta-depleted transplantation in children. Findings of the study overall: It was reported that alpha-beta T cells came from several hundred expanded graft clones (about two months after transplant).

The V gene's germline CDR1 is LGHNA and CDR2 YSLEER. V was shortened by 0 bases and J by 4 bases, with 12 bases between the two germline ends. The CDR3 runs to 15 residues. The sample here was PBMCs, taken before TCRalphabeta/CD19-depleted stem cell transplant. This receptor was obtained from a child aged 2-9 years with inherited bone marrow failure, due to receive a stem cell transplant. The V gene is TRBV4-3, the J gene TRBJ1-1, with D maybe TRBD1 (5 bases). The CDR3 is CASSQDRRVSTEAFF. In DNA form, the CDR3 reads TGCGCCAGCAGCCAAGATCGCAGGGTGAGCACTGAAGCTTTCTTT.